A selection of T cell receptor beta chains follows, all from one sample in a study of blood T cell repertoires in COVID-19. Produced via immunoSEQ multiplex PCR; TCRdb's table is partial and in-frame only. The sample consists of more than 100,000 clones, roughly 83% of them appearing once. The sequenced material came from peripheral blood. The receptor set was obtained from a woman in her forties or fifties with acute or convalescent COVID-19. Each CDR3 is given with its conserved first and last residue. Each record gives: V gene, J gene, clone size, D gene, CDR3 DNA, CDR3 protein. A D gene is named only where the DNA matches it firmly. Rows may omit the clone size; those that give it use once, few, many or a size class.

>TRBV7-8|TRBJ2-7|-|-
TGTGCCAGCAGCTTACGGGAAGGCTACGAGCAGTACTTC
CASSLREGYEQYF
>TRBV3-1/TRBV3-2|TRBJ1-6|-|TRBD1
TGTGCCAGCAGCCAAGTACAGGGGAATTCACCCCTCCACTTT
CASSQVQGNSPLHF
>TRBV5-5|TRBJ2-2|-|TRBD1
TGTGCCAGCAGCTTGGAAGGGGGCACGAACACCGGGGAGCTGTTTTTT
CASSLEGGTNTGELFF
>TRBV30|TRBJ1-1|-|TRBD1
TGTGCCTGGAGGAGGACAGGGGGTGCTACAACTGAAGCTTTCTTT
CAWRRTGGATTEAFF
>TRBV18|TRBJ1-6|once|TRBD1
TGTGCCAGCTCAGAAACGGGACAGGCGAATTCACCCCTCCACTTT
CASSETGQANSPLHF
>TRBV7-9|TRBJ1-2|few|TRBD1
TGTGCCAGCAGCGACCGCCAGGGGGAGAACTATGGCTACACCTTC
CASSDRQGENYGYTF
>TRBV30|TRBJ1-6|-|-
TGTGCCTGGGCAGTGGCCTCTAATTCACCCCTCCACTTT
CAWAVASNSPLHF
>TRBV3-1/TRBV3-2|TRBJ1-6|few|TRBD1
TGTGCCAGCAGCCAAAGCCTCAGGGGGACTTCGTTTGTACCCCTCCACTTT
CASSQSLRGTSFVPLHF
>TRBV6-5|TRBJ1-1|-|-
TGTGCCAGCAGTTCCAGGGCGTCGAACACTGAAGCTTTCTTT
CASSSRASNTEAFF
>TRBV6-4|TRBJ2-1|-|TRBD1
TGTGCCAGCAGTCTCTCGGACAGGATGAAAAATGAGCAGTTCTTC
CASSLSDRMKNEQFF
>TRBV20-1|TRBJ1-5|-|-
TGCAGTGCTAGTCGGACAGAGTATCAGCCCCAGCATTTT
CSASRTEYQPQHF
>TRBV12-5|TRBJ1-2|once|-
TGTGCTAGTGGTGGATCGGGATCCCCCTATGGCTACACCTTC
CASGGSGSPYGYTF
>TRBV10-3|TRBJ1-5|-|TRBD1
TGTGCCATCAGTGGGGGGGACAGACAGCCCCAGCATTTT
CAISGGDRQPQHF
>TRBV3-1/TRBV3-2|TRBJ1-1|once|-
TGTGCCAGCAGCCAAGTCGGTTCGGCTGAAGCTTTCTTT
CASSQVGSAEAFF
>TRBV5-1|TRBJ1-2|-|TRBD1
TGCGCCAGCAGCTCTGGAGCAGGGGGCATAGAGGGCTACACCTTC
CASSSGAGGIEGYTF
>TRBV6-5|TRBJ1-1|-|-
TGTGCCAGCAGTCACCGAGGACAAGAAGCTTTCTTT
CASSHRGQEAFF
>TRBV29-1|TRBJ2-1|-|-
TGCAGCGGAAGACAGAGCTCCTACAATGAGCAGTTCTTC
CSGRQSSYNEQFF
>TRBV6-2/TRBV6-3|TRBJ2-7|-|TRBD2
TGTGCCAGCAGTTATGTAGCGGGGAAGAGTTCCTCCTACGAGCAGTACTTC
CASSYVAGKSSSYEQYF
>TRBV28|TRBJ2-3|-|TRBD2
TGTGCCAGCAGTTCGCGACTAGCGGGGCCCACAGATACGCAGTATTTT
CASSSRLAGPTDTQYF
>TRBV7-9|TRBJ1-1|many|TRBD1
TGTGCCAGCAGCTTAACGGGACAGGGGGCGAAAACTGAAGCTTTCTTT
CASSLTGQGAKTEAFF
>TRBV6-5|TRBJ2-1|-|-
TGTGCCAGCAGACCCGGCGCCCAGGTGGGTCAGCAGTTCTTC
CASRPGAQVGQQFF
>TRBV9|TRBJ2-1|-|TRBD1
TGTGCCAGCAGCTCCGGGACAGGGGGCTTCGAGCAGTTCTTC
CASSSGTGGFEQFF